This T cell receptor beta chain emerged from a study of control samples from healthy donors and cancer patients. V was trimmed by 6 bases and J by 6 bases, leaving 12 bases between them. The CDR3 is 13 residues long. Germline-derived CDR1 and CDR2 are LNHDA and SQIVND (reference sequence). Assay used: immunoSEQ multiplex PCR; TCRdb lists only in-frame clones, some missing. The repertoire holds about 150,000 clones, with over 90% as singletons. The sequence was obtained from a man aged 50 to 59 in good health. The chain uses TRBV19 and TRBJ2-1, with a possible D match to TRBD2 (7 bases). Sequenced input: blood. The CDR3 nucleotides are TGTGCCAGTAGGGTAGGGGGGGTCAATGAGCAGTTCTTC. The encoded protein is CASRVGGVNEQFF.